This T cell receptor (beta chain) was profiled in a study of T-cell reconstitution after alpha-beta-depleted transplantation in children. TCRbeta library preparation incorporated unique molecular identifiers. TCRdb ran MiXCR on the PCR reads and lists one entry per CDR3 protein. The sample includes hundreds of thousands of distinct CDR3 sequences, 10% to 15% seen only once; the top ten take about 2.2%. A few counts support this clonotype. What it recognizes is unknown. The CDR3 has 17 amino acids. V lost 3 bases, J lost 0 bases, and 5 bases stayed unmatched. The study, taken as a whole, reports: Newly produced T cells mostly provided counts and TCRbeta diversity after one year, as hyperexpanded clones declined. Where alpha-beta T cells came from about two months after transplant was reportedly several hundred expanded graft clones.

The specimen comprised PBMCs, mostly from graft donor cells, sampled 360 days after TCRalphabeta/CD19-depleted stem cell transplant. The chain joins TRBV12-3 or TRBV12-4 to TRBJ2-3, with 11 positions matching TRBD2. The clonotype originates from a male patient younger than 18 who had a stem cell transplant for acute myeloid leukemia, so the T cells may come from the graft donor. The CDR3 DNA reads as TGTGCCAGCAGTTTCCCTCGACTAGCGGGAAGCACAGATACGCAGTATTTT. This translates into CASSFPRLAGSTDTQYF.